The 5 T cell receptor beta chains below come from one sample, sequenced in a study of blood T cell repertoires in COVID-19. Assay used: immunoSEQ multiplex PCR; TCRdb lists only in-frame clones, some missing. The data hold about 140,000 clones, with around 76% observed a single time. The sample comprised peripheral blood. The origin of the receptors is an elderly man with acute or convalescent COVID-19.

The chain employs TRBV19 and TRBJ1-1, with 9 bases matching TRBD1. J lost 7 bases, V lost 3 bases, and 6 bases had no gene match. From germline, CDR1 is LNHDA and CDR2 SQIVND (reference sequence). This CDR3 is built from 14 residues. The CDR3 region has the DNA TGTGCCAGTAGTATCCAACAGGGGGCGAGTGAAGCTTTCTTT. Translation gives CASSIQQGASEAFF.

The chain couples TRBV27 to TRBJ1-6; 7 bases agree with TRBD1. CDR1 and CDR2 from the germline V gene are MNHEY and SMNVEV (reference sequence). The length of the CDR3 is 14 residues. J gave up 10 bases and V 2 bases, and 5 bases lay outside the gene matches. CDR3 nucleotides: TGTGCCAGCAGTTTAAACAGGGGAAACTCACCCCTCCACTTT. Translation: CASSLNRGNSPLHF.

The chain carries TRBV20-1 and TRBJ2-3; 9 bases are a match to TRBD1. Germline V gene sequence: CDR1 DFQATT, CDR2 SNEGSKA (reference sequence). The CDR3 length is 12 residues. Trimming removed 3 bases from V and 13 bases from J; junction bases left unmatched: 8. The CDR3 protein is CSASPGTGFKYF. Here the CDR3 DNA reads TGCAGTGCTAGTCCCGGGACAGGGTTCAAGTATTTT.

This chain uses TRBV7-2 with TRBJ2-1; 8 bases agree with TRBD2. The length of the CDR3 is 13 residues. The V gene end was trimmed by 5 bases and the J gene end by 12 bases; junction bases not matched to a gene: 9. The germline gives CDR1 SGHTA, CDR2 FQGNSA. The CDR3: CASSARTGTRQFF. CDR3 bases: TGTGCCAGCAGCGCACGAACCGGGACTAGGCAGTTCTTC.

The chain couples TRBV3-1 (or the pseudogene TRBV3-2) to TRBJ2-1; D not resolved. The CDR3 length is 14 residues. CDR1 LGHDT and CDR2 YNNKEL come from the germline V gene (reference sequence). V was pared by 4 bases and J by 7 bases, with 14 bases between. CDR3 sequence (DNA): TGTGCCAGCAGCCTCTCCACCACCAGAAATGAGCAGTTCTTC. This sequence encodes CASSLSTTRNEQFF.